The 32 T cell receptor beta chains below come from one sample, sequenced in a study of blood T cell repertoires in COVID-19. This table comes from immunoSEQ multiplex PCR, and its TCRdb copy is limited to in-frame clones, with some not included. The sample has about 40,000 clones, 70% to 90% seen once. Sequencing input: peripheral blood. These receptor sequences come from a man between 60 and 70 years old with COVID-19, enrolled during active disease.

The CDR3 loop is CAWRQGQRGNEKLFF. DNA for the CDR3: TGTGCCTGGAGGCAGGGGCAACGGGGTAATGAAAAACTGTTTTTT. The V and J genes are TRBV30 and TRBJ1-4, with D possibly matching TRBD1 (6 bases). Germline CDR1 GTSNPN, CDR2 SVGIG (reference sequence). Trimming pared 3 bases from V and 4 bases from J, leaving 15 bases between. The CDR3 has 15 amino acids.

This clone has only a few counts. The rearrangement uses TRBV5-1 and TRBJ1-6, with D possibly TRBD1 on 5 matching bases. V lost 0 bases and J 8 bases, leaving 12 bases between the germline ends. Germline values: CDR1 SGHRS, CDR2 YFSETQ. There are 15 residues in the CDR3. CDR3 residues: CASSLALREDSPLHF. In DNA, the CDR3 is TGCGCCAGCAGCTTGGCTCTCAGGGAGGATTCACCCCTCCACTTT.

Here the CDR3 reads CASSQEGTRNQPQHF. The CDR3 DNA reads as TGCGCCAGCAGCCAAGAGGGGACAAGGAATCAGCCCCAGCATTTT. The V gene is TRBV4-1, the J gene TRBJ1-5; D may be TRBD1 (6 bases). The germline V gene has CDR1 MGHRA and CDR2 YSYEKL. The CDR3 totals 15 residues. V was trimmed by 0 bases and J by 4 bases, leaving 10 bases between them.

The chain has TRBV27 and TRBJ1-2, with D tentatively TRBD1 (6 bases). The germline V and J ends were trimmed by 1 base and 3 bases, with 15 bases remaining between them. This CDR3 spans 16 amino acids. CDR1 and CDR2 from the germline V gene are MNHEY and SMNVEV (reference sequence). CDR3 amino acids: CASSLLAGDHYYGYTF. The CDR3 bases are TGTGCCAGCAGTTTATTGGCAGGGGACCATTACTATGGCTACACCTTC.

This chain connects TRBV28 to TRBJ1-5, with TRBD1 matching 7 bases. Germline CDR1 is MDHEN and CDR2 is SYDVKM. V lost 3 bases, J lost 4 bases, and 12 bases stayed unmatched. The CDR3 extends over 17 amino acids. The chain's CDR3 is CASSFSAGQSANQPQHF. In DNA, the CDR3 is TGTGCCAGCAGTTTCTCCGCGGGACAGAGCGCGAATCAGCCCCAGCATTTT.

The chain uses TRBV29-1 and TRBJ2-7, with 11 bases matching TRBD1. Germline trimming cut 3 bases from V and 4 bases from J; bases unmatched to any gene: 2. CDR1 and CDR2 (germline): SQVTM, ANQGSEA. This CDR3 is built from 13 residues. In nucleotides, the CDR3 is TGCAGCGTTGAGGGACAGGGGGTTTACGAGCAGTACTTC. Translated, it gives CSVEGQGVYEQYF.

This chain uses TRBV6-6 with TRBJ1-2; D is ambiguous. Between the trimmed V and J ends, which lost 6 bases and 8 bases, there was a span of 16 bases. This CDR3 spans 13 amino acids. Germline lookup yields CDR1 MNHNY and CDR2 SVGAGI (reference sequence). For the CDR3, the DNA is TGTGCCAGCAGCCATGGACCCGGGAGGGGCTACACCTTC. It is translated as CASSHGPGRGYTF.

The chain joins TRBV21-1 to TRBJ2-3; the table's D call TRBD2 went unverified against the DNA. TRBV21-1 is deemed a pseudogene. CDR3 size: 20 residues. CDR3 region: CASSNGGAKLAGGHTDTQYF. Written as DNA, the CDR3 is TGTGCCAGCAGCAATGGAGGGGCCAAACTAGCGGGAGGGCACACAGATACGCAGTATTTT.

The chain links TRBV11-3 to TRBJ2-5; a possible D gene is TRBD2 (6 bases). There are 15 residues in the CDR3. Trimming pared 5 bases from V and 1 base from J, leaving 14 bases between. Germline CDR1 reads SGHNT; CDR2 reads YENEEA. CDR3 DNA sequence: TGTGCCAGCAGCCCATTTCGGGGGTTCCAAGAGACCCAGTACTTC. The encoded protein is CASSPFRGFQETQYF.

This chain joins TRBV6-5 and TRBJ1-1; possible D gene TRBD1, 6 bases. The V and J ends lost 6 bases and 3 bases respectively, with 14 bases between them. Germline CDR1 reads MNHEY; CDR2 reads SVGAGI. This CDR3 has 14 amino acids. The CDR3 sequence is CASRDSLRDTEAFF. DNA of the CDR3: TGTGCCAGCAGGGACAGTCTGAGGGACACTGAAGCTTTCTTT.

This clone has more than one count but fewer than ten. The V and J genes are TRBV27 and TRBJ2-7; TRBD2 matches at 10 bases. This CDR3 contains 15 residues. With V trimmed by 7 bases and J by 5 bases, 11 bases remained unmatched. The V gene's germline CDR1 is MNHEY and CDR2 SMNVEV (reference sequence). The CDR3 sequence: CASTPVTSGTNEQYF. The DNA of the CDR3 is TGTGCCAGCACCCCAGTCACTAGCGGGACCAACGAGCAGTACTTC.

The rearrangement links TRBV9 to TRBJ1-3; D remains unclear. The CDR3 sequence is 15 residues long. Trimming cost V 4 bases and J 0 bases, with 11 bases left between them. Germline V CDR1 and CDR2: SGDLS, YYNGEE. CDR3 region: CASSPRLSSGNTIYF. CDR3 nucleotide sequence: TGTGCCAGCAGCCCCCGTTTGAGCTCTGGAAACACCATATATTTT.

The V and J genes are TRBV19 and TRBJ1-1; 7 nucleotides line up with TRBD1. The CDR3 extends over 15 amino acids. Germline V gene data show CDR1 as LNHDA and CDR2 as SQIVND (reference sequence). Trimming cost V 1 base and J 4 bases; bases outside gene matches: 6. The CDR3 spells CASSIVPQGGTEAFF. CDR3 in DNA: TGTGCCAGTAGTATAGTCCCCCAGGGGGGCACTGAAGCTTTCTTT.

V gene TRBV2 combines with J gene TRBJ2-7; D is possibly TRBD2 (6 bases). This CDR3 comprises 13 residues. V shed 7 bases and J shed 3 bases, with 13 bases lying between them. Germline values: CDR1 SNHLY, CDR2 FYNNEI. CDR3: CASMAYGGYEQYF. CDR3 nucleotides: TGTGCCAGCATGGCTTACGGGGGCTACGAGCAGTACTTC.

The chain joins TRBV18 to TRBJ1-1; TRBD1 aligns across 7 bases. J lost 7 bases, V lost 4 bases, and 12 bases had no gene match. The CDR3 has 15 amino acids. Germline lookup yields CDR1 KGHSH and CDR2 LQKENI. CDR3: CASSLSRQGKGEAFF. For the CDR3, the DNA is TGTGCCAGCTCACTCTCTCGACAGGGTAAAGGTGAAGCTTTCTTT.

The CDR3 DNA follows: TGTGCCAGCAGTTTAAGTCCTGGGGAGCATTACGAGCAGTACTTC. Translation: CASSLSPGEHYEQYF. The V gene is TRBV28, the J gene TRBJ2-7; a weak D match, TRBD2 (5 bases). Germline assignment: CDR1 MDHEN and CDR2 SYDVKM. This CDR3 has 15 residues. V dropped 2 bases and J dropped 4 bases, with 15 bases sitting between them.

The CDR3 sequence is CAFVRDRGPTNEKLFF. Written as DNA, the CDR3 is TGTGCCTTTGTCCGGGACAGGGGGCCTACTAATGAAAAACTGTTTTTT. The chain recombines TRBV30 with TRBJ1-4; 12 bases map to TRBD1. CDR1 and CDR2 (germline): GTSNPN, SVGIG (reference sequence). The CDR3 runs to 16 residues. J lost 2 bases, V lost 7 bases, and 8 bases had no gene match. Combining the CDR3 with reference TRBV30 and TRBJ1-4 gives the whole variable domain SQTIHQWPATLVQPVGSPLSLECTVEGTSNPNLYWYRQAAGRGLQLLFYSVGIGQISSEVPQNLSASRPQDRQFILSSKKLLLSDSGFYLCAFVRDRGPTNEKLFFGSGTQLSVL.

V gene TRBV7-9 combines with J gene TRBJ2-4; 8 nucleotides align to TRBD1. CDR1 and CDR2 (germline): SEHNR, FQNEAQ (reference sequence). With 5 bases clipped from V and 6 bases from J, the junction kept 6 bases outside the gene matches. This CDR3 region has 14 residues. The DNA of the CDR3 is TGTGCCAGCAGCCAAGGACAGGGCCTAAACATTCAGTACTTC. This sequence encodes CASSQGQGLNIQYF.

The chain is built from TRBV2 and TRBJ1-2; tentatively, D is TRBD1 (6 bases). Trimming pared 0 bases from V and 5 bases from J, leaving 13 bases between. The V gene's germline CDR1 is SNHLY and CDR2 FYNNEI. The CDR3 spans 15 residues. This CDR3 is CASSEAGRGTYGYTF. The CDR3 nucleotides are TGTGCCAGCAGTGAAGCTGGCAGGGGCACTTATGGCTACACCTTC.

This chain links TRBV7-8 with TRBJ1-2, with TRBD1 as a possible D gene (5 bases). Trimming took off 5 bases at V and 7 bases at J, with 26 bases between the two ends. This CDR3 has 17 residues. From germline, CDR1 is SGHVS and CDR2 FQNEAQ. Here the CDR3 DNA reads TGTGCCAGCAGCACACAAAGGGGCGGGACGGTGGTCGGTGGCTACACCTTC. Translating it yields CASSTQRGGTVVGGYTF.

The chain employs TRBV10-3 and TRBJ2-2, with 7 positions matching TRBD2. The trim removed 11 bases at V and 4 bases at J, leaving 7 bases unmatched. CDR3 length equals 13 residues. Germline CDR1 is ENHRY and CDR2 is SYGVKD. The chain's CDR3 is CAAGAGSTGELFF. DNA for the CDR3: TGTGCCGCGGGAGCGGGGAGCACCGGGGAGCTGTTTTTT.

This clone has just a few counts. The chain links TRBV10-1 to TRBJ2-2, with TRBD2 matching over 13 bases. Germline V lookup: CDR1 WNHNN, CDR2 SYGVQD (reference sequence). Unmatched junction bases numbered 16, after V lost 6 bases and J lost 0 bases. The CDR3 length is 21 residues. The CDR3 is CASSSNSGTSGIDANTGELFF. CDR3 nucleotide sequence: TGCGCCAGCAGCTCCAATTCCGGGACTAGCGGGATTGACGCGAACACCGGGGAGCTGTTTTTT.

The CDR3 reads CASSEGQGIYEQYF. In DNA, the CDR3 is TGCGCCAGCAGCGAGGGACAGGGGATATACGAGCAGTACTTC. This chain links TRBV5-1 with TRBJ2-7; TRBD1 matches 10 bases. Losses at the gene ends were 4 bases for V and 4 bases for J; bases not matched to a gene: 5. CDR1 and CDR2 from the germline V gene are SGHRS and YFSETQ. The CDR3 covers 14 residues. The full variable domain, with the rest looked up from reference TRBV5-1 and TRBJ2-7, is KAGVTQTPRYLIKTRGQQVTLSCSPISGHRSVSWYQQTPGQGLQFLFEYFSETQRNKGNFPGRFSGRQFSNSRSEMNVSTLELGDSALYLCASSEGQGIYEQYFGPGTRLTVT.

This clone appeared a single time. This chain joins TRBV28 and TRBJ2-7, with TRBD2 as a possible D gene (5 bases). From germline, CDR1 is MDHEN and CDR2 SYDVKM. This CDR3 has 12 amino acids. V lost 6 bases and J 5 bases, leaving 11 bases between the germline ends. As DNA, the CDR3 is TGTGCCAGCAGGAAGGACTTGGACGAGCAGTACTTC. Protein sequence: CASRKDLDEQYF.

The chain links TRBV7-2 to TRBJ1-4; the match to TRBD1 covers 9 bases. CDR3 length equals 15 residues. Trimming cost V 5 bases and J 6 bases; bases outside gene matches: 7. The germline V gene encodes CDR1 SGHTA and CDR2 FQGNSA. CDR3 region: CASSDRGLGHEKLFF. CDR3 nucleotides: TGTGCCAGCAGCGACAGGGGGTTGGGGCATGAAAAACTGTTTTTT. The whole variable domain, filled in from reference TRBV7-2 and TRBJ1-4, reads GAGVSQSPSNKVTEKGKDVELRCDPISGHTALYWYRQSLGQGLEFLIYFQGNSAPDKSGLPSDRFSAERTGGSVSTLTIQRTQQEDSAVYLCASSDRGLGHEKLFFGSGTQLSVL.

V usage is TRBV29-1 and J usage is TRBJ1-2; D gene uncertain. Per the germline V gene, CDR1 is SQVTM and CDR2 is ANQGSEA. The CDR3 is made up of 12 amino acids. V was pared by 4 bases and J by 4 bases, with 10 bases between. DNA of the CDR3: TGCAGCGTTGTGGAGGGTGTCTATGGCTACACCTTC. Its protein product is CSVVEGVYGYTF.

The chain has TRBV10-3 and TRBJ2-7; 12 bases align to TRBD1. Germline V gene sequence: CDR1 ENHRY, CDR2 SYGVKD. V shed 4 bases, J shed 6 bases, and the junction held 4 bases outside the gene matches. The CDR3 has 14 residues. The CDR3 region is CAISGDRGLGEQYF. The DNA of the CDR3 is TGTGCCATCAGTGGGGACAGGGGGCTTGGCGAGCAGTACTTC.

The chain couples TRBV15 to TRBJ2-1, with 10 bases fitting TRBD2. Per germline, CDR1 LNHNV and CDR2 YYDKDF (reference sequence). This CDR3 comprises 14 residues. V shed 2 bases, J shed 5 bases, and the junction held 0 bases outside the gene matches. The CDR3 bases are TGTGCCACCAGCAGACTAGCGGGAGACAATGAGCAGTTCTTC. It encodes CATSRLAGDNEQFF. Using reference TRBV15 and TRBJ2-1 for the parts outside the CDR3, the full variable domain is DAMVIQNPRYQVTQFGKPVTLSCSQTLNHNVMYWYQQKSSQAPKLLFHYYDKDFNNEADTPDNFQSRRPNTSFCFLDIRSPGLGDTAMYLCATSRLAGDNEQFFGPGTRLTVL.

The V call is TRBV3-1 (or the pseudogene TRBV3-2), the J call TRBJ1-6; D gene unclear. V lost 0 bases and J 0 bases, leaving 12 bases between the germline ends. This CDR3 contains 18 residues. Germline V gene sequence: CDR1 LGHDT, CDR2 YNNKEL (reference sequence). The CDR3 loop is CASSQDGLWSSYNSPLHF. In DNA form, the CDR3 reads TGTGCCAGCAGCCAAGATGGACTTTGGAGCTCCTATAATTCACCCCTCCACTTT.

V and J are TRBV6-5 and TRBJ1-2; D not resolved. The V end was cut by 6 bases, the J end by 2 bases, with 7 bases between. Germline assignment: CDR1 MNHEY and CDR2 SVGAGI. The CDR3 loop spans 12 amino acids. The CDR3 DNA is TGTGCCAGCAGCCCAGTCAACTATGGCTACACCTTC. Protein sequence: CASSPVNYGYTF.

This chain links TRBV19 with TRBJ2-2, with D tentatively TRBD2 (6 bases). Trimming pared 5 bases from V and 4 bases from J, leaving 14 bases between. CDR3 length: 15 residues. Germline loops: CDR1 LNHDA, CDR2 SQIVND (reference sequence). The CDR3 region is CASSRQFGGTGELFF. The CDR3 DNA follows: TGTGCCAGTAGTCGTCAATTCGGGGGCACCGGGGAGCTGTTTTTT.

The V gene is TRBV12-3 or TRBV12-4, the J gene TRBJ2-5, with TRBD1 as a possible D gene (5 bases). There are 13 residues in the CDR3. V lost 10 bases and J lost 9, with 21 bases in between. The CDR3 DNA reads TGTGCCACCTTGGGGCAGGCCGATTTGGCCCAGTACTTC. Translation: CATLGQADLAQYF.